The 8 T cell receptor beta chains presented below share a single source sample, sequenced in a study of early stage breast cancer tumors. Data came from immunoSEQ multiplex PCR; TCRdb stores just in-frame clones and leaves some out. In the table there are 20,000 to 25,000 clones, more than 75% of which are singletons. Sequenced input: blood. These receptors were collected from a person between 60 and 70 years old with breast cancer.

J is TRBJ2-7 and V is TRBV25-1; D may be TRBD2 (7 bases). Germline CDR1 reads MGHDK; CDR2 reads SYGVNS. Trimming shortened V by 6 bases and J by 4 bases, and 13 bases separated the two germline ends. The CDR3 spans 13 residues. DNA of the CDR3: TGTGCCAGCAGCGAAGGGGGGGGTTACGAGCAGTACTTC. It encodes CASSEGGGYEQYF.

V gene TRBV9 combines with J gene TRBJ2-1; D not resolved. V gave up 0 bases and J gave up 7 bases, with 17 bases separating them. This CDR3 is 16 amino acids long. Germline V gene data show CDR1 as SGDLS and CDR2 as YYNGEE. CDR3 nucleotide sequence: TGTGCCAGCAGCGTAGATCTCCCCATTAGTTCTAATGAGCAGTTCTTC. It specifies CASSVDLPISSNEQFF.

CDR3 coding DNA: TGTGCCAGCAGGGGGACACATAACTATGGAGATGAAAAACTGTTTTTT. As protein: CASRGTHNYGDEKLFF. This chain links TRBV2 with TRBJ1-4; D perhaps matches TRBD1 (6 bases). Germline CDR1 SNHLY, CDR2 FYNNEI. V lost 6 bases, J lost 6 bases, and 20 bases lay in between. The CDR3 loop spans 16 amino acids.

There are a few counts of this clone. J is TRBJ1-5 and V is TRBV6-1; no clear D. The V and J ends lost 6 bases and 4 bases respectively, with 10 bases between them. CDR3 length: 13 residues. Germline CDR1 MNHNS, CDR2 SASEGT. The CDR3 DNA follows: TGTGCCAGCAGACGGACGGGAAATCAGCCCCAGCATTTT. It translates to CASRRTGNQPQHF.

The rearrangement uses TRBV11-3 and TRBJ2-7; no definite D call. Trimming removed 0 bases at V and 0 bases at J, with 6 bases between. The CDR3 runs 14 residues. Germline CDR1 reads SGHNT; CDR2 reads YENEEA. Written as DNA, the CDR3 is TGTGCCAGCAGCTTAGAGCGGAACTCCTACGAGCAGTACTTC. This gives the protein CASSLERNSYEQYF.

The V call is TRBV5-4, the J call TRBJ2-7; D unresolved. V shed 0 bases and J shed 6 bases, with 16 bases lying between them. This CDR3 is built from 15 residues. Per the germline V gene, CDR1 is SGHNT and CDR2 is YYREEE (reference sequence). This CDR3 is CASSLALGSQREQYF. The CDR3 nucleotides are TGTGCCAGCAGCTTGGCTTTGGGATCTCAGCGCGAGCAGTACTTC.

V usage is TRBV18 and J usage is TRBJ2-6; TRBD1 agrees at 7 bases. CDR1 KGHSH and CDR2 LQKENI come from the germline V gene. The CDR3 totals 17 residues. The V and J ends lost 2 bases and 0 bases, in that order; junction bases with no gene match: 4. The CDR3 spells CASSPGTALSGANVLTF. CDR3 coding DNA: TGTGCCAGCTCACCAGGGACAGCCCTCTCTGGGGCCAACGTCCTGACTTTC.

This chain links TRBV11-2 with TRBJ1-2; 9 bases are shared with TRBD1. The CDR3 spans 18 residues. The V gene end was trimmed by 2 bases and the J gene end by 1 base; junction bases not matched to a gene: 11. CDR1 is SGHAT and CDR2 is FQNNGV in the germline V gene. The CDR3 coding sequence is TGTGCCAGCAGCTTATCCGGGACAGGGAAGACCTATAACTATGGCTACACCTTC. It yields the protein CASSLSGTGKTYNYGYTF.